This passage covers 28 T cell receptor beta chains from one sample sequenced in a study of blood T cell repertoires in COVID-19. Only in-frame clones appear in the TCRdb table, and some are missing; sequencing was by immunoSEQ multiplex PCR. Of over 60,000 clones listed, roughly 86% are singletons. Sequencing was performed on peripheral blood. The receptors were gathered from a woman aged 55-69 years with acute or convalescent COVID-19.

The chain combines TRBV4-1 with TRBJ1-2; weak D call: TRBD1 (6 bases). Trimming cost V 6 bases and J 4 bases, with 18 bases left between them. CDR3 size: 15 residues. CDR1 and CDR2 from the germline V gene are MGHRA and YSYEKL. The CDR3: CASRPREGQFYGYTF. CDR3 sequence (DNA): TGCGCCAGCAGACCAAGGGAAGGACAGTTCTATGGCTACACCTTC.

The chain joins TRBV4-1 to TRBJ1-5; TRBD1 aligns across 8 bases. V lost 3 bases, J lost 7 bases, and 8 bases stayed unmatched. CDR1 is MGHRA and CDR2 is YSYEKL in the germline V gene. This CDR3 is built from 15 residues. CDR3 loop: CASSQVTGGIQPQHF. The CDR3 nucleotides read TGCGCCAGCAGCCAGGTCACAGGGGGAATACAGCCCCAGCATTTT.

The chain uses TRBV2 and TRBJ2-7; D is ambiguous. The germline V gene has CDR1 SNHLY and CDR2 FYNNEI. The CDR3 spans 15 residues. V lost 1 base, J lost 7 bases, and 17 bases lay in between. The DNA for the CDR3 is TGTGCCAGCAGTGAAGTGTCCCTAGGTTCTCGGGAGCAGTACTTC. This translates into CASSEVSLGSREQYF.

The V gene is TRBV7-9, the J gene TRBJ1-2; the D is unclear. Germline loops: CDR1 SEHNR, CDR2 FQNEAQ (reference sequence). This CDR3 has 13 residues. V shed 5 bases and J shed 9 bases, with 16 bases lying between them. Here the CDR3 reads CASSQTVVESYTF. CDR3 nucleotides: TGTGCCAGCAGCCAAACCGTGGTCGAGAGCTACACCTTC.

V is TRBV19 and J is TRBJ1-2; 8 bases map to TRBD1. The germline gives CDR1 LNHDA, CDR2 SQIVND (reference sequence). The length of the CDR3 is 15 residues. Unmatched junction bases numbered 9, after V lost 5 bases and J lost 4 bases. The CDR3 region has the DNA TGTGCCAGTAGTCCGGACAGGGAATCGAGCTATGGCTACACCTTC. Its protein is CASSPDRESSYGYTF.

This chain joins TRBV19 and TRBJ2-3, with TRBD1 matching over 9 bases. The ends lost 8 bases at V and 3 bases at J; junction bases unmatched: 9. The CDR3 has 15 amino acids. From germline, CDR1 is LNHDA and CDR2 SQIVND (reference sequence). The CDR3 sequence: CASAAQGARTDTQYF. The CDR3 DNA follows: TGTGCCAGTGCCGCACAGGGGGCGAGGACAGATACGCAGTATTTT.

The chain couples TRBV19 to TRBJ2-7; 11 nucleotides agree with TRBD1. Trimming took 4 bases from V and 5 from J; bases not matched to a gene: 7. The CDR3 totals 15 residues. Germline CDR1 and CDR2: LNHDA and SQIVND (reference sequence). As DNA, the CDR3 is TGTGCCAGTAGTACAGGACAGGGGGCGAGAAACGAGCAGTACTTC. It specifies CASSTGQGARNEQYF. The full variable domain, completed using reference TRBV19 and TRBJ2-7, is DGGITQSPKYLFRKEGQNVTLSCEQNLNHDAMYWYRQDPGQGLRLIYYSQIVNDFQKGDIAEGYSVSREKKESFPLTVTSAQKNPTAFYLCASSTGQGARNEQYFGPGTRLTVT.

The chain employs TRBV7-2 and TRBJ2-3; 9 positions agree with TRBD2. V lost 5 bases and J lost 5; bases outside the gene matches: 5. CDR3 length: 14 amino acids. Germline V gene data show CDR1 as SGHTA and CDR2 as FQGNSA. CDR3 amino acids: CASSPGLAIDTQYF. DNA of the CDR3: TGTGCCAGCAGCCCTGGACTAGCGATAGATACGCAGTATTTT.

This clone was counted ten times or more. The genes are TRBV28 and TRBJ1-1; D perhaps matches TRBD1 (5 bases). The CDR3 is 13 residues long. V lost 6 bases and J 8 bases, leaving 16 bases between the germline ends. From germline, CDR1 is MDHEN and CDR2 SYDVKM. CDR3 region: CASSLLLGGEAFF. CDR3 sequence (DNA): TGTGCCAGCAGCTTACTCCTCGGGGGGGAAGCTTTCTTT.

The J gene is TRBJ2-1, the V gene TRBV6-5; D is undetermined. Trimming cost V 7 bases and J 1 base, with 14 bases left between them. The CDR3 spans 15 residues. The germline CDR1 and CDR2 sequences are MNHEY and SVGAGI. The CDR3 protein is CASTKNWASYNEQFF. Here the CDR3 DNA reads TGTGCCAGCACCAAAAATTGGGCTTCCTACAATGAGCAGTTCTTC.

V usage is TRBV3-1 (or the pseudogene TRBV3-2) and J usage is TRBJ2-7; D is ambiguous. CDR1 is LGHDT, CDR2 YNNKEL, per germline (reference sequence). The CDR3 sequence is 14 residues long. Trimming removed 0 bases at V and 3 bases at J, with 9 bases between. CDR3 nucleotides: TGTGCCAGCAGCCAAGATCTAAACGGCTACGAGCAGTACTTC. Protein sequence: CASSQDLNGYEQYF.

The V and J genes are TRBV12-3 or TRBV12-4 and TRBJ2-1, with TRBD2 matching over 7 bases. The CDR3 runs 13 residues. The J segment lost 10 bases and the V segment lost 7 bases, leaving 10 bases of the junction unmatched. The CDR3 region is CASTTTRREEQFF. CDR3 nucleotides: TGTGCCAGCACCACGACCCGGCGGGAGGAGCAGTTCTTC.

The chain couples TRBV28 to TRBJ1-5, with a tentative D call TRBD1 (5 bases). V was pared by 7 bases and J by 6 bases, with 10 bases between. This CDR3 is built from 12 residues. Per germline, CDR1 MDHEN and CDR2 SYDVKM. The CDR3 nucleotides read TGTGCCAGCAAACTCAGGGCTCAGCCCCAGCATTTT. This translates into CASKLRAQPQHF. Complete variable domain (other parts from reference TRBV28 and TRBJ1-5): DVKVTQSSRYLVKRTGEKVFLECVQDMDHENMFWYRQDPGLGLRLIYFSYDVKMKEKGDIPEGYSVSREKKERFSLILESASTNQTSMYLCASKLRAQPQHFGDGTRLSIL.

The V call is TRBV24-1, the J call TRBJ1-2, with 11 bases aligning to TRBD1. The CDR3 covers 15 residues. Germline CDR1 and CDR2: KGHDR and SFDVKD. J lost 8 bases, V lost 4 bases, and 8 bases had no gene match. The CDR3 coding sequence is TGTGCCACCAGTGAAGAGGACAGGGGGCCTCGGGGCTACACCTTC. It encodes CATSEEDRGPRGYTF.

In its sample, this clone was seen once. The V gene is TRBV14, the J gene TRBJ1-1; 7 bases line up with TRBD1. The germline V gene encodes CDR1 SGHDN and CDR2 FVKESK. The length of the CDR3 is 15 residues. Trimming took 1 base from V and 12 from J; bases not matched to a gene: 14. This CDR3 reads CASSQAATGYGETFF. The CDR3 nucleotides read TGTGCCAGCAGCCAAGCCGCGACAGGGTACGGTGAGACTTTCTTT.

The V call is TRBV9, the J call TRBJ2-1; 12 bases agree with TRBD2. Losses at the gene ends were 4 bases for V and 0 bases for J; bases not matched to a gene: 14. Germline V gene lookup returns CDR1 SGDLS and CDR2 YYNGEE. The CDR3 spans 20 residues. The CDR3 protein is CASSKSGTSGFMPSYNEQFF. CDR3 DNA sequence: TGTGCCAGCAGCAAATCCGGGACTAGCGGGTTTATGCCCTCCTACAATGAGCAGTTCTTC.

Only one count was recorded for this clone. The chain uses TRBV12-3 or TRBV12-4 and TRBJ2-4; weak D call: TRBD1 (6 bases). V lost 6 bases to trimming and J lost 8 bases, with 11 bases between them. This CDR3 is 12 amino acids long. In DNA form, the CDR3 reads TGTGCCAGCAGAGGGGGTGTTGACATTCAGTACTTC. Amino acids: CASRGGVDIQYF.

The chain has TRBV7-2 and TRBJ1-4; D is unresolved. CDR3 length equals 14 residues. V was shortened by 2 bases and J by 7 bases, with 11 bases between the two germline ends. Per germline, CDR1 SGHTA and CDR2 FQGNSA. The CDR3 sequence: CASSLTVASEKLFF. CDR3 nucleotide sequence: TGTGCCAGCAGCTTAACAGTCGCGAGTGAAAAACTGTTTTTT.

The chain has TRBV7-9 and TRBJ1-4, with D unresolved. V gave up 1 base and J gave up 5 bases, with 14 bases separating them. The germline gives CDR1 SEHNR, CDR2 FQNEAQ (reference sequence). The CDR3 is 16 residues long. The CDR3: CASSLESGPGNEKLFF. In DNA, the CDR3 is TGTGCCAGCAGCTTAGAGTCTGGGCCAGGAAATGAAAAACTGTTTTTT.

The chain employs TRBV27 and TRBJ1-6; possibly TRBD1 for D (5 bases). The germline CDR1 and CDR2 sequences are MNHEY and SMNVEV (reference sequence). Trimming took off 7 bases at V and 0 bases at J, with 10 bases between the two ends. CDR3 length: 15 amino acids. CDR3 nucleotides: TGTGCCAGCATGTCACAGGACTCCTATAATTCACCCCTCCACTTT. Amino acid sequence: CASMSQDSYNSPLHF.

This chain uses TRBV5-4 with TRBJ2-7; D perhaps matches TRBD1 (6 bases). V was clipped by 2 bases and J by 3 bases, with 9 bases between them. Germline V lookup: CDR1 SGHNT, CDR2 YYREEE (reference sequence). The CDR3 length is 13 residues. CDR3 coding DNA: TGTGCCAGCAGCTTAGGGGGAAACTACGAGCAGTACTTC. Encoded protein: CASSLGGNYEQYF.

The J gene is TRBJ1-3, the V gene TRBV9; weak D call: TRBD1 (6 bases). CDR3 size: 16 residues. Per the germline V gene, CDR1 is SGDLS and CDR2 is YYNGEE. The germline V and J ends were trimmed by 0 bases and 0 bases, with 10 bases remaining between them. CDR3 DNA: TGTGCCAGCAGCGTAGAAGACAGGCACTCTGGAAACACCATATATTTT. This translates into CASSVEDRHSGNTIYF.

The chain combines TRBV30 with TRBJ2-3; D gene uncertain. Germline-derived CDR1 and CDR2 are GTSNPN and SVGIG (reference sequence). CDR3 size: 14 residues. Trimming pared 0 bases from V and 1 base from J, leaving 8 bases between. The CDR3, as DNA: TGTGCCTGGAGTGTTATCTTAGGCACAGATACGCAGTATTTT. Encoded protein: CAWSVILGTDTQYF.

V gene TRBV4-1 combines with J gene TRBJ1-4; D gene unclear. The germline gives CDR1 MGHRA, CDR2 YSYEKL. The CDR3 runs to 14 residues. The germline V and J ends were trimmed by 5 bases and 5 bases, with 12 bases remaining between them. The CDR3 nucleotides are TGCGCCAGCAGCTATAGGACGGGGAATGAAAAACTGTTTTTT. Encoded protein: CASSYRTGNEKLFF.

The chain joins TRBV5-1 to TRBJ1-2, with 8 bases lining up with TRBD1. This CDR3 spans 14 amino acids. The ends lost 0 bases at V and 8 bases at J; junction bases unmatched: 6. The germline V gene has CDR1 SGHRS and CDR2 YFSETQ. The DNA of the CDR3 is TGCGCCAGCAGCTTGGTCGGACAGGGAAGGGGCTACACCTTC. Translating it yields CASSLVGQGRGYTF.

The V call is TRBV20-1, the J call TRBJ2-7; D might be TRBD2 (6 bases). Germline values: CDR1 DFQATT, CDR2 SNEGSKA (reference sequence). The V end was cut by 3 bases, the J end by 6 bases, with 15 bases between. The CDR3 extends over 13 amino acids. The CDR3 region is CSASRLASREQYF. CDR3 nucleotides: TGCAGTGCTAGTCGGCTAGCGTCCCGCGAGCAGTACTTC.

This rearrangement joins TRBV6-5 to TRBJ1-1; tentatively, D is TRBD1 (5 bases). The CDR3 spans 13 residues. Germline V lookup: CDR1 MNHEY, CDR2 SVGAGI. The V gene lost 6 bases and the J gene lost 5 bases, with 13 bases spanning the gap. The CDR3 loop reads CASRRRGDTEAFF. For the CDR3, the DNA is TGTGCCAGCAGGAGGAGGGGAGATACTGAAGCTTTCTTT.

This chain links TRBV18 with TRBJ1-5; D unresolved. V lost 6 bases and J 7 bases, leaving 10 bases between the germline ends. The CDR3 covers 12 residues. Germline lookup yields CDR1 KGHSH and CDR2 LQKENI. CDR3: CASSRPGQPQHF. Here the CDR3 DNA reads TGTGCCAGCTCCCGACCCGGGCAGCCCCAGCATTTT. Looking up the rest from reference TRBV18 and TRBJ1-5 gives the full variable domain: NAGVMQNPRHLVRRRGQEARLRCSPMKGHSHVYWYRQLPEEGLKFMVYLQKENIIDESGMPKERFSAEFPKEGPSILRIQQVVRGDSAAYFCASSRPGQPQHFGDGTRLSIL.